There are a few counts of the clone carrying this TCR beta chain. Libraries were prepared by immunoSEQ multiplex PCR; TCRdb keeps only in-frame clonotypes and omits some of them. The data contain 95,000 to 100,000 clones, more than 85% of them seen just once; the ten biggest clones take up about 8%. This sample stems from a study of control samples from healthy donors and cancer patients. V was pared by 1 base and J by 5 bases, with 13 bases between. Germline lookup yields CDR1 SGHKS and CDR2 YYEKEE (reference sequence). This CDR3 spans 14 amino acids. Sequencing used blood. The TCR sequence derives from a young man in good health. The chain carries TRBV5-5 and TRBJ2-7, with D tentatively TRBD1 (6 bases). The CDR3 nucleotides are TGTGCCAGCAGCTTGTCCCGGACAGCCGACGAGCAGTACTTC. Translating it yields CASSLSRTADEQYF.